This T cell receptor (beta chain) was profiled in a study of response to subunit inactivated influenza vaccine. V lost 0 bases and J 2 bases, leaving 13 bases between the germline ends. The germline V gene encodes CDR1 KGHSH and CDR2 LQKENI. The CDR3 spans 17 residues. This clonotype turned up a few times. Its antigen is unidentified. One entry per CDR3 protein, called by TCRdb with MiXCR from the RT-PCR reads. The sample includes about 830,000 distinct CDR3 sequences, about a fifth of them seen just once. Notes on the study in general: Authors suggested seasonal influenza vaccinations each recruit few new T cells.

The sequences come from PBMCs from blood, collected roughly 5 days after vaccination. This chain links TRBV18 with TRBJ2-2; the D gene is possibly TRBD2 (5 bases). This TCR derives from a man between 50 and 59 years old who received an inactivated influenza vaccine. The CDR3 DNA follows: TGTGCCAGCTCACCACCTTGGGCAAGCGGTAACACCGGGGAGCTGTTTTTT. Its protein is CASSPPWASGNTGELFF.